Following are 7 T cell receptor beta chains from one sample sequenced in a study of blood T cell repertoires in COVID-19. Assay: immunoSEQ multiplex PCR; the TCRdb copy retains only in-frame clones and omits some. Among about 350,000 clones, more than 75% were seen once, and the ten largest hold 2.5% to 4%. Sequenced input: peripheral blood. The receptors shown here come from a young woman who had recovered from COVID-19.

CDR3 in DNA: TGCGCCAGCAGCCAAGGTTTGCGGGAGAGCCAAGAGACCCAGTACTTC. Its translation: CASSQGLRESQETQYF. V usage is TRBV4-3 and J usage is TRBJ2-5; 7 bases agree with TRBD2. The CDR3 covers 16 residues. The junction had 6 bases not matched to a gene; V was cut back by 1 base and J by 1 base. Germline values: CDR1 LGHNA, CDR2 YSLEER.

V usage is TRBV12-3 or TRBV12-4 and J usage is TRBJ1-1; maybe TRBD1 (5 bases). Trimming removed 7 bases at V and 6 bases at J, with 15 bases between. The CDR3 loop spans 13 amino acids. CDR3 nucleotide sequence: TGTGCCAGCATGGTGTTGGGGCCTGCTGAAGCTTTCTTT. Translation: CASMVLGPAEAFF.

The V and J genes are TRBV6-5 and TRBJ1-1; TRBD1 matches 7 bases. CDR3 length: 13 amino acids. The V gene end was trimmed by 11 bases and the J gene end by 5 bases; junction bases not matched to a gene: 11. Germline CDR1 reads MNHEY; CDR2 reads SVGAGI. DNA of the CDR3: TGTGCCGTTGATTCTCAGGGGGAGACTGAAGCTTTCTTT. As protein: CAVDSQGETEAFF.

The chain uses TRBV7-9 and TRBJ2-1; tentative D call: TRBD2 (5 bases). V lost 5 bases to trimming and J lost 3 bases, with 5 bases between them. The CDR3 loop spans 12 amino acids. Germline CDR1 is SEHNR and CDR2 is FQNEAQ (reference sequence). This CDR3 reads CASSRDYNEQFF. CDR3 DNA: TGTGCCAGCAGCCGGGACTACAATGAGCAGTTCTTC.

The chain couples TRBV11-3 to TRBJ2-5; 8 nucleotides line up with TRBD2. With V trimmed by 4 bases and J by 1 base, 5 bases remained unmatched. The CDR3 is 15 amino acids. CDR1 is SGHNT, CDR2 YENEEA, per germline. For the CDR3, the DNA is TGTGCCAGCAGCTCCCGACTAGCGTTCCAAGAGACCCAGTACTTC. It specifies CASSSRLAFQETQYF. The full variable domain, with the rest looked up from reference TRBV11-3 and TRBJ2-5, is EAGVVQSPRYKIIEKKQPVAFWCNPISGHNTLYWYLQNLGQGPELLIRYENEEAVDDSQLPKDRFSAERLKGVDSTLKIQPAELGDSAVYLCASSSRLAFQETQYFGPGTRLLVL.

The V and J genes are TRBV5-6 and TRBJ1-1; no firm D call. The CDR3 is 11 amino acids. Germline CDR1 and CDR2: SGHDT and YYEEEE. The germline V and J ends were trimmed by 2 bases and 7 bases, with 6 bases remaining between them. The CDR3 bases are TGTGCCAGCAGCTTTGCTAATGAAGCTTTCTTT. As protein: CASSFANEAFF. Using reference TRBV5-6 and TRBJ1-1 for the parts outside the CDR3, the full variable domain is DAGVTQSPTHLIKTRGQQVTLRCSPKSGHDTVSWYQQALGQGPQFIFQYYEEEERQRGNFPDRFSGHQFPNYSSELNVNALLLGDSALYLCASSFANEAFFGQGTRLTVV.

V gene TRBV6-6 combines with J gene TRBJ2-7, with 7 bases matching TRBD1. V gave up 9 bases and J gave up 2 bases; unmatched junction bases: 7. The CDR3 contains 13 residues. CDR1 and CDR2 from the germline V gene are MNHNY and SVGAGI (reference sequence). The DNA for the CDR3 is TGTGCCAGAGAAGGGGGCCAGACCTACGAGCAGTACGTC. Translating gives CAREGGQTYEQYV.